These T cell receptor beta chains were read from a single sample in a study of cytomegalovirus exposure and HLA in healthy donors. Generated by immunoSEQ multiplex PCR, the TCRdb table keeps only in-frame clones and is missing some. The table lists under 250,000 clones, roughly 83% of them singletons, with roughly 6% in the top ten. The sequenced sample was PBMCs. Every receptor here comes from a woman younger than 35 in good health and CMV-seronegative. CDR3s include the opening cysteine and the closing phenylalanine or tryptophan. The order of the fields is V gene, CDR3 protein.

TRBV11-2 CASSPRHSYTEAFF
TRBV9 CASSVKLNQGAGELFF
TRBV30 CAWRVQYRSTEAFF
TRBV5-5 CASSLGPGANEQFF
TRBV2 CASINRGLNTEAFF
TRBV2 CASGAQGGQPQHF
TRBV30 CAWSEGRGGGYTF
TRBV27 CASSKPPDTEAFF
TRBV11-2 CASSPGLEAYNEQFF
TRBV28 CASRGRGPWETQYF
TRBV11-2 CASSAGQGRMGTDTQYF
TRBV30 CAWRSSGAQETQYF
TRBV4-1 CASSHQEEVNNEKLFF
TRBV19 CASSTGGTGGTEAFF
TRBV28 CASTPYETGAGYTF
TRBV15 CATSREALTVKETQYF
TRBV14 CASSQVGTAGRGGYTF
TRBV5-1 CASSLVTGQSSGNTIYF
TRBV7-6 CASSFGWSSYNEQFF
TRBV30 CAWSAEIGQPQHF
TRBV12-5 CASYPDGSYDEQYF
TRBV4-2 CASSQATGQHYEQYF
TRBV27 CASSSLGQGNSPLHF
TRBV11-2 CASSLLGDRVNTEAFF
TRBV5-1 CASSLQTTGNEQFF
TRBV9 CASSVRDRDDTEAFF
TRBV29-1 CSVEGAGGPYNEQFF
TRBV18 CASSPPIGAGGQETQYF
TRBV30 CAWSVEDRGTEAFF
TRBV4-1 CASSQAASGGNEQFF
TRBV4-2 CASSQSGGDTQYF
TRBV7-9 CASSLGNLNSPLHF
TRBV19 CASSTGSGPYEQYF
TRBV2 CASSPGGSGANVLTF
TRBV6-1 CASSARGQLNTEAFF
TRBV15 CATSQGGATYEQYF
TRBV27 CASSLVRDSNQPQHF
TRBV10-3 CASTAGTDTQYF
TRBV7-3 CASSLGPNNEQFF
TRBV19 CASSMSDLQYF
TRBV7-9 CASSPYNSNQPQHF
TRBV11-1 CASRVLGELFF
TRBV7-2 CASSLVVAGFVEQYF
TRBV19 CASSIWAGGYTF
TRBV2 CASSGPGGKQETQYF